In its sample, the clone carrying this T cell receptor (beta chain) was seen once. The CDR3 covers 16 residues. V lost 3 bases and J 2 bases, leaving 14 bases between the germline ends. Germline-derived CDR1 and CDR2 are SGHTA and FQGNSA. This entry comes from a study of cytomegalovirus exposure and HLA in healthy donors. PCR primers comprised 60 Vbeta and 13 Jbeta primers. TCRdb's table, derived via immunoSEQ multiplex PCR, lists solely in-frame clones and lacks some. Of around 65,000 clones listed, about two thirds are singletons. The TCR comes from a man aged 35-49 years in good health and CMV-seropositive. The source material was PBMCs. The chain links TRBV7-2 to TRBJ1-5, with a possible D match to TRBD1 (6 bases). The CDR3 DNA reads TGTGCCAGCAGCTTCGGGGGGGCATACGGCAATCAGCCCCAGCATTTT. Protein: CASSFGGAYGNQPQHF.